This T cell receptor (beta chain) was recovered during a study of blood T cell repertoires in COVID-19. Sequencing used immunoSEQ multiplex PCR; TCRdb keeps in-frame clones, though not all of them. The sample includes about 180,000 clones, around 80% of them seen just once. This CDR3 is 17 amino acids long. This receptor was taken from a woman of 80 years or more with COVID-19, enrolled during active disease. Sequencing was done on a sample of peripheral blood. The chain carries TRBV21-1 and TRBJ2-7; TRBD2 is taken as the D call from the table, unchecked against the DNA. TRBV21-1 is reported as a pseudogene. The CDR3 DNA sequence: TGTGCCAGCAGCAAACTTAAATTGGTGACTAGCGGCTACGAGCAGTACTTC. Amino acids: CASSKLKLVTSGYEQYF.